This is a list of T cell receptor beta chains from one sample in a study of blood T cell repertoires in COVID-19. Assay: immunoSEQ multiplex PCR; the TCRdb copy retains only in-frame clones and omits some. The sample lists 25,000 to 35,000 clones; approximately 89% were seen once. The sequenced sample was peripheral blood. These receptors were obtained from a human donor in a cohort sampled during active COVID-19. CDR3s leave out the opening cysteine and the closing phenylalanine or tryptophan. Clone size is not always given. Where it is, it says once, few, many or a class for expanded clones.

clone_size | v_call | cdr3_aa
- | TRBV12-3/TRBV12-4 | ASSYGQGTQY
once | TRBV10-3 | AISGSQDNTGELF
once | TRBV27 | ASRSRTGRVETQY
few | TRBV19 | ASRPRGQLYSNQPQH
- | TRBV6-2/TRBV6-3 | ASRPARVNTEAF
- | TRBV29-1 | SVEEGRSYT
once | TRBV2 | ASSQQGSSNSPLH
few | TRBV19 | ASSVQGSGNTIY
- | TRBV19 | ASMANWQGGGYT
- | TRBV5-8 | ASSLGPTAGDLNTQY
- | TRBV7-6 | ASSLSGAGELF
once | TRBV2 | ASRGQRLPTLGYT
- | TRBV6-5 | ASSTDRRTEAF
- | TRBV9 | ASSARRDEQF
- | TRBV6-5 | ASSPGQGFEQY
- | TRBV7-2 | ASSSQRGNEQF
- | TRBV19 | ASSTPTGPGNTIY
- | TRBV30 | AWSVQGEQPQH
- | TRBV5-1 | ASSLDRPNTEAF
- | TRBV9 | ASSSGTGREAF
- | TRBV19 | ATNPTGKPYSNQPQH
- | TRBV18 | ASSLLTGPRETQY
- | TRBV7-9 | ASSPGRAYEQY
- | TRBV28 | ASSFSTSGGNTGELF
- | TRBV6-5 | ASSSPSSDTQY
- | TRBV28 | ASSSHNSGSYEQY
- | TRBV5-1 | ASRGSYEQY
- | TRBV7-3 | ASSLPGLAGGQVRTQY
once | TRBV2 | ASSPIGIGGGYT
once | TRBV7-9 | ASSFRRQGVSTDTQY
- | TRBV12-3/TRBV12-4 | ASTTTGETEAF
- | TRBV27 | ASTKMGTGFAIVNTGELF
- | TRBV19 | ASSILPGQGFGSNQPQH
- | TRBV28 | ASTPRRVPYGYT
- | TRBV5-3 | ARSLAGRGEQY
once | TRBV2 | ASGLGGEAF
once | TRBV29-1 | SSRDSYNYGYT
few | TRBV30 | AWSGHRGYEQY
- | TRBV29-1 | SVDFEGSGEKLF
- | TRBV5-4 | ASSLGRGETQY
- | TRBV5-1 | ASRTENSPLH
few | TRBV6-2/TRBV6-3 | ASSYSGLAEESSYNEQF
- | TRBV7-8 | ASSQQSYEQY